Given below is one T cell receptor (beta chain) in context. This CDR3 has 15 residues. The data stem from a study of blood T cell repertoires in COVID-19. Overall study context: Acute and convalescent COVID-19 specimens originated in the United States, Italy and Spain.

Authors' data handling: Amplification of reference gene primers provided the estimated nucleated cell counts. TCRdb's table, derived via immunoSEQ multiplex PCR, lists solely in-frame clones and lacks some. V and J calls and clone size are those listed in that table; D and trimming were worked out from the DNA. In the table there are about 100,000 clones, about 80% of which are singletons. The sample consisted of peripheral blood. The chain uses TRBV21-1 and TRBJ2-5; the D call TRBD1 from the table was never checked on the DNA. TRBV21-1 is termed a pseudogene. The receptor comes from a woman aged 80 or older with active or convalescent COVID-19. CDR3 in DNA: TGTGCCAGCAGCAAAGCGGGAACAGGGGGAGAGACCCAGTACTTC. This gives the protein CASSKAGTGGETQYF.